This passage covers 29 T cell receptor beta chains from one sample sequenced in a study of T-cell reconstitution after alpha-beta-depleted transplantation in children. TCRbeta library construction was performed incorporating unique molecular identifiers. A single record per CDR3 protein comes from TCRdb applying MiXCR to the PCR reads. The sample holds around 680,000 distinct CDR3 sequences, around a sixth seen once. Sequences were derived from PBMCs from the stem cell graft donor, sampled from the stem cell graft. These receptors all stem from a human donor who donated a stem cell graft to a child with acute myeloid leukemia.

This chain connects TRBV7-9 to TRBJ1-2, with a tentative D call TRBD1 (6 bases). Trimming cost V 5 bases and J 3 bases, with 19 bases left between them. The CDR3 runs to 16 residues. The germline CDR1 and CDR2 sequences are SEHNR and FQNEAQ (reference sequence). CDR3 nucleotides: TGTGCCAGCAGCCACCCCACAGGGAAAAAGGACTATGGCTACACCTTC. Encoded protein: CASSHPTGKKDYGYTF.

This clonotype occurred many times. The chain has TRBV5-6 and TRBJ2-7; D not resolved. Trimming removed 4 bases at V and 2 bases at J, with 19 bases between. CDR3 length equals 16 residues. The germline V gene has CDR1 SGHDT and CDR2 YYEEEE. CDR3 region: CASSGPDSFPTYEQYF. The CDR3 nucleotides are TGTGCCAGCAGCGGCCCGGATTCCTTCCCTACCTACGAGCAGTACTTC. Full variable domain (outside the CDR3, taken from reference TRBV5-6 and TRBJ2-7): DAGVTQSPTHLIKTRGQQVTLRCSPKSGHDTVSWYQQALGQGPQFIFQYYEEEERQRGNFPDRFSGHQFPNYSSELNVNALLLGDSALYLCASSGPDSFPTYEQYFGPGTRLTVT.

This clonotype was seen repeatedly, ten times or more. V and J are TRBV20-1 and TRBJ1-1; D gene uncertain. The CDR3 is 14 amino acids. Germline V gives CDR1 DFQATT, CDR2 SNEGSKA (reference sequence). V was trimmed by 2 bases and J by 1 base, leaving 11 bases between them. The CDR3 protein is CSARLVARNTEAFF. The CDR3 DNA reads TGCAGTGCTAGATTGGTGGCTAGGAACACTGAAGCTTTCTTT.

This chain connects TRBV4-2 to TRBJ2-1, with 9 bases identical to TRBD2. The ends lost 6 bases at V and 0 bases at J; junction bases unmatched: 6. Looked up from germline, CDR1 is LGHNA and CDR2 is YNFKEQ. The CDR3 consists of 16 residues. In DNA, the CDR3 is TGTGCCAGCAGTGACCTGACTAGCGGCTCCTACAATGAGCAGTTCTTC. Its protein is CASSDLTSGSYNEQFF.

The rearrangement uses TRBV21-1 and TRBJ2-3; the D call of TRBD2 is as the table states it, not checked on the DNA. TRBV21-1 is a listed pseudogene. The CDR3 has 16 amino acids. Here the CDR3 DNA reads TGTGCCAGCACCCTTAACCGGGACTCCCACGTGGATACGCAGTATTTT. Translation: CASTLNRDSHVDTQYF.

This clonotype has ten or more counts. The chain is built from TRBV13 and TRBJ2-1; D is unresolved. Trimming left V 5 bases short and J 12 bases short, with 14 bases between. Germline values: CDR1 PRHDT, CDR2 FYEKMQ (reference sequence). The CDR3 spans 12 residues. This CDR3 is CASSVRREVQFF. DNA for the CDR3: TGTGCCAGCAGCGTGCGTCGCGAGGTGCAGTTCTTC.

This clonotype was counted ten times or more. This sequence joins TRBV7-9 and TRBJ2-5; a weak D match, TRBD2 (6 bases). The germline V and J ends were trimmed by 5 bases and 14 bases, with 12 bases remaining between them. Germline CDR1 SEHNR, CDR2 FQNEAQ (reference sequence). The CDR3 covers 10 residues. The CDR3 DNA is TGTGCCAGCAGCGTCGGGACTCCTTACTTC. Translating gives CASSVGTPYF.

V usage is TRBV27 and J usage is TRBJ2-1, with 11 bases matching TRBD2. The germline CDR1 and CDR2 sequences are MNHEY and SMNVEV (reference sequence). The CDR3 is 16 residues long. Losses at the gene ends were 4 bases for V and 5 bases for J; bases not matched to a gene: 7. The CDR3: CASSWALAGGNNEQFF. The CDR3 DNA reads as TGTGCCAGCAGTTGGGCCCTAGCGGGGGGAAACAATGAGCAGTTCTTC.

There are many counts of this clonotype. The chain recombines TRBV20-1 with TRBJ2-5, with 9 bases matching TRBD2. The CDR3 is made up of 17 amino acids. From germline, CDR1 is DFQATT and CDR2 SNEGSKA (reference sequence). The V gene end was trimmed by 0 bases and the J gene end by 6 bases; junction bases not matched to a gene: 14. CDR3 sequence (DNA): TGCAGTGCTAGAGAGTCATCGGGCGGGGGGGGATTTCAGACCCAGTACTTC. Translating it yields CSARESSGGGGFQTQYF.

In regard to this clonotype: A clone one base away is much larger, so this may be a read error. The CDR3 DNA follows: TGTGCCAGCAGCCCATACACTAGCGGGGTTTACAATGAGCAGTTCTTC. This encodes CASSPYTSGVYNEQFF. The V and J genes are TRBV4-2 and TRBJ2-1; 10 bases fit TRBD2. The germline V gene encodes CDR1 LGHNA and CDR2 YNFKEQ. V shed 4 bases and J 4 bases; nucleotides not matched to a gene: 7. The CDR3 extends over 16 amino acids.

The chain employs TRBV7-9 and TRBJ1-1; 8 positions agree with TRBD1. V lost 4 bases, J lost 1 base, and 8 bases stayed unmatched. The CDR3 spans 16 residues. The germline V gene has CDR1 SEHNR and CDR2 FQNEAQ (reference sequence). The CDR3 DNA sequence: TGTGCCAGCAGCTCGCGCGGACAGGGCTCGAACACTGAAGCTTTCTTT. Translated: CASSSRGQGSNTEAFF.

This sequence joins TRBV7-2 and TRBJ2-7; D is unresolved. V was pared by 2 bases and J by 2 bases, with 16 bases between. The CDR3 runs to 16 residues. The germline CDR1 and CDR2 sequences are SGHTA and FQGNSA. The CDR3 loop reads CASSLTRIDPAYEQYF. The CDR3 bases are TGTGCCAGCAGCTTAACTCGGATAGATCCCGCCTACGAGCAGTACTTC.

This clonotype was seen many times. J is TRBJ2-5 and V is TRBV20-1; 8 bases line up with TRBD2. Looked up from germline, CDR1 is DFQATT and CDR2 is SNEGSKA (reference sequence). With 6 bases clipped from V and 2 bases from J, the junction kept 8 bases outside the gene matches. The CDR3 is 14 amino acids. CDR3 amino acids: CSALSAGGQETQYF. DNA of the CDR3: TGCAGTGCCCTGTCGGCGGGGGGACAAGAGACCCAGTACTTC.

CDR3 sequence: CASSQDYHTVGWDTEAFF. The CDR3 DNA is TGTGCCAGCAGCCAAGACTATCACACCGTCGGTTGGGACACTGAAGCTTTCTTT. The rearrangement joins TRBV3-1 to TRBJ1-1; D unresolved. V was cut by 0 bases and J by 3 bases, with 20 bases left in between. Germline V lookup: CDR1 LGHDT, CDR2 YNNKEL (reference sequence). CDR3 length equals 18 residues. Filled out from reference TRBV3-1 and TRBJ1-1, the complete variable domain reads DTAVSQTPKYLVTQMGNDKSIKCEQNLGHDTMYWYKQDSKKFLKIMFSYNNKELIINETVPNRFSPKSPDKAHLNLHINSLELGDSAVYFCASSQDYHTVGWDTEAFFGQGTRLTVV.

This chain uses TRBV15 with TRBJ2-1; 9 nucleotides line up with TRBD2. CDR3 size: 16 residues. V trimming: 7 bases; J trimming: 4 bases; junction bases outside the gene matches: 11. CDR1 is LNHNV and CDR2 is YYDKDF in the germline V gene (reference sequence). The CDR3 region has the DNA TGTGCCACCACAGAGACGGGAGCGGGGGGTTACAATGAGCAGTTCTTC. It codes for CATTETGAGGYNEQFF.

The genes are TRBV6-6 and TRBJ1-6; the match to TRBD1 covers 8 bases. CDR1 MNHNY and CDR2 SVGAGI come from the germline V gene (reference sequence). The junction had 2 bases not matched to a gene; V was cut back by 6 bases and J by 7 bases. The length of the CDR3 is 13 residues. The CDR3 DNA is TGTGCCAGCAGCTCAGGGGGCAATTCACCCCTCCACTTT. It translates to CASSSGGNSPLHF.

This clonotype was observed a handful of times. V is TRBV4-1 and J is TRBJ1-5; a possible D gene is TRBD1 (5 bases). The CDR3 consists of 14 residues. V lost 1 base and J lost 9, with 13 bases in between. The germline V gene has CDR1 MGHRA and CDR2 YSYEKL. CDR3 coding DNA: TGCGCCAGCAGCCAAGTTAAGGGGCTCGGGCCCCAGCATTTT. Residues: CASSQVKGLGPQHF.

This chain connects TRBV12-3 or TRBV12-4 to TRBJ1-6, with 8 bases matching TRBD1. There are 16 residues in the CDR3. The V gene end was trimmed by 4 bases and the J gene end by 4 bases; junction bases not matched to a gene: 6. The CDR3 loop reads CASSSTDRGYNSPLHF. The CDR3, as DNA: TGTGCCAGCAGTTCTACTGACAGGGGTTATAATTCACCCCTCCACTTT.

The rearrangement links TRBV18 to TRBJ2-7, with 7 bases identical to TRBD1. The germline CDR1 and CDR2 sequences are KGHSH and LQKENI. This CDR3 has 16 amino acids. V was pared by 5 bases and J by 2 bases, with 12 bases of the junction left unmatched. The CDR3 sequence is CASSIGQVDAPYEQYV. CDR3 coding DNA: TGTGCCAGCTCAATTGGACAGGTCGATGCCCCCTACGAGCAGTACGTC.

This clonotype was recorded at least ten times. The chain couples TRBV6-2 or TRBV6-3 to TRBJ1-6; 9 bases line up with TRBD1. The CDR3 spans 14 residues. Germline CDR1 is MNHEY and CDR2 is SVGEGT. Trimming removed 7 bases from V and 8 bases from J; junction bases left unmatched: 6. This CDR3 reads CASNPGQGHSPLHF. Written as DNA, the CDR3 is TGTGCCAGCAATCCGGGACAGGGACATTCACCCCTCCACTTT.

This clonotype was recorded many times. The CDR3 spells CSARRTSGRNEQFF. The DNA for the CDR3 is TGCAGTGCCCGTCGGACTAGCGGACGTAATGAGCAGTTCTTC. This sequence joins TRBV20-1 and TRBJ2-1; TRBD2 matches 10 bases. The CDR3 totals 14 residues. J lost 7 bases, V lost 6 bases, and 9 bases had no gene match. Germline V gene lookup returns CDR1 DFQATT and CDR2 SNEGSKA (reference sequence).

This chain links TRBV4-1 with TRBJ2-5; no clear D gene. The CDR3 runs to 15 residues. Germline loops: CDR1 MGHRA, CDR2 YSYEKL. Trimming stripped 1 base from V and 3 bases from J, with 12 bases between. CDR3: CASSQAPQGKETQYF. The CDR3 DNA follows: TGCGCCAGCAGCCAAGCTCCTCAAGGGAAAGAGACCCAGTACTTC.

Ten or more counts support this clonotype. The chain couples TRBV12-3 or TRBV12-4 to TRBJ1-3, with unresolved D. CDR3 length: 14 residues. V was cut by 6 bases and J by 8 bases, with 17 bases left in between. CDR3 DNA: TGTGCCAGCAGCCCCGGGCATTCCGGGGACACCATATATTTT. Translated, it gives CASSPGHSGDTIYF.

This clonotype appeared a few times. This sequence joins TRBV6-1 and TRBJ1-2; no definite D call. V dropped 4 bases and J dropped 4 bases, with 13 bases sitting between them. The CDR3 runs to 14 residues. Germline values: CDR1 MNHNS, CDR2 SASEGT. CDR3 amino acids: CASSVTGSSYGYTF. CDR3 nucleotide sequence: TGTGCCAGCAGTGTTACGGGGTCCAGCTATGGCTACACCTTC.

The sample holds many counts of this clonotype. The chain recombines TRBV12-3 or TRBV12-4 with TRBJ2-3; the D is unclear. Trimming cost V 5 bases and J 6 bases, with 6 bases left between them. CDR3 length: 11 amino acids. The DNA of the CDR3 is TGTGCCAGCAGTCGTTCGGATACGCAGTATTTT. It specifies CASSRSDTQYF.

This clonotype was detected ten times or more. The chain joins TRBV20-1 to TRBJ2-3, with 12 nucleotides matching TRBD2. Germline lookup yields CDR1 DFQATT and CDR2 SNEGSKA (reference sequence). The CDR3 runs to 14 residues. The V gene end was trimmed by 6 bases and the J gene end by 3 bases; junction bases not matched to a gene: 4. The CDR3 nucleotides are TGCAGTGCACCTAGCGGGGGGGCTACAGATACGCAGTATTTT. This sequence encodes CSAPSGGATDTQYF.

This clonotype was counted many times. J is TRBJ1-1 and V is TRBV15; D gene unclear. V gave up 3 bases and J gave up 1 base, with 15 bases separating them. The germline gives CDR1 LNHNV, CDR2 YYDKDF (reference sequence). This CDR3 has 16 amino acids. CDR3 sequence: CATSSIGGHENTEAFF. CDR3 DNA sequence: TGTGCCACCAGCAGTATAGGAGGGCACGAGAACACTGAAGCTTTCTTT.

Many counts were recorded for this clonotype. The chain couples TRBV29-1 to TRBJ1-3; D ambiguous. V was shortened by 0 bases and J by 4 bases, with 10 bases between the two germline ends. The CDR3 extends over 14 amino acids. The V gene's germline CDR1 is SQVTM and CDR2 ANQGSEA. The CDR3 nucleotides read TGCAGCGTTGAAGATCGCGACCGCGGAAACACCATATATTTT. Protein: CSVEDRDRGNTIYF.

The chain links TRBV15 to TRBJ1-5; D not resolved. CDR3 size: 15 residues. The V and J ends lost 0 bases and 7 bases respectively, with 13 bases between them. The germline V gene encodes CDR1 LNHNV and CDR2 YYDKDF (reference sequence). The CDR3 here is CATSREALGSQPQHF. CDR3 sequence (DNA): TGTGCCACCAGCAGAGAGGCTTTGGGCTCCCAGCCCCAGCATTTT.